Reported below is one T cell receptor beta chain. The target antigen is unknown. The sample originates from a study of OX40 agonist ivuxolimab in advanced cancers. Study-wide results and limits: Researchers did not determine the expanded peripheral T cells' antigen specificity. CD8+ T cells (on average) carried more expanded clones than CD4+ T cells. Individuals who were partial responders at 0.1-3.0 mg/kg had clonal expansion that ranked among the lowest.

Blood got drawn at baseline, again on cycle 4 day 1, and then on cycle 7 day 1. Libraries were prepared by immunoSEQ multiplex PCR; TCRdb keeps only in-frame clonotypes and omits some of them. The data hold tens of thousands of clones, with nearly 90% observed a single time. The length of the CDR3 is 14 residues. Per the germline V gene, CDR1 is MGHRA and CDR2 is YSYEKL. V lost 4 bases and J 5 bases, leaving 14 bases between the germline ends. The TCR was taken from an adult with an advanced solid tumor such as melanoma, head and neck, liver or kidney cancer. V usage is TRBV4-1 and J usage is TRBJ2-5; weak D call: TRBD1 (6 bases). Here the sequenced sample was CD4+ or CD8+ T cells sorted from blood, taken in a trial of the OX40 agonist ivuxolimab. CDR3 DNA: TGCGCCAGCAGCCTCCGGACAGTCCAGGAGACCCAGTACTTC. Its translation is CASSLRTVQETQYF.